The clone carrying this T cell receptor (beta chain) has more than one count but fewer than ten. The data belong to a study of regulatory T cells in long-lasting Graves disease. The TCR beta library used iRepertoire HTBI primers with Arm-PCR amplification of CDR3. One entry per CDR3 protein results from TCRdb running MiXCR on the multiplex PCR reads. The sample lists about 560,000 distinct CDR3 sequences, about 16% occurring once. Germline CDR1 is LGHNA and CDR2 is YNFKEQ. Unmatched junction bases numbered 20, after V lost 6 bases and J lost 10 bases. The CDR3 covers 16 residues. The sample's time point: newly diagnosed GD, antithyroid drugs for less than 3 months. From RNA extracted from PBMCs, the TCR library was made. These records were also assigned to another study, of T cells in Graves' hyperthyroidism and ophthalmopathy. That study adds: Patients were aged 18 to 65, had disease duration under 2 months, and had newly diagnosed hyperthyroidism.

The clonotype comes from a man younger than 35 with Graves disease. This sequence joins TRBV4-2 and TRBJ2-7; 8 bases line up with TRBD2. The sample in question was peripheral blood mononuclear cells (PBMCs), obtained at new diagnosis, from a patient treated with antithyroid drugs. In DNA form, the CDR3 reads TGTGCCAGCAGTTCGAGCGGGAGCCTACCCTACGATTTCCAGTACTTC. It is translated as CASSSSGSLPYDFQYF.